This TCR beta chain emerged from a study of T cell responses to AZD1222 COVID-19 vaccine. Trimming shortened V by 5 bases and J by 4 bases, and 11 bases separated the two germline ends. The CDR3 is made up of 13 amino acids. CDR1 and CDR2 (germline): SGHTA, FQGTGA. Assay: immunoSEQ multiplex PCR; the TCRdb copy retains only in-frame clones and omits some. The sample records under 150,000 clones, about 90% being singletons. A single count supports this clone. The sequence was collected from an adult who received the AZD1222 COVID-19 vaccine. Material: peripheral blood, obtained 28 days after the second AZD1222 dose. The chain joins TRBV7-3 to TRBJ1-2; D is unclear. CDR3 DNA sequence: TGTGCCAGCAGCGTCGGGAACTTCTATGGCTACACCTTC. Protein: CASSVGNFYGYTF.